These T cell receptor beta chains were read from a single sample in a study of blood T cell repertoires in COVID-19. Using immunoSEQ multiplex PCR, the repertoire was profiled, and TCRdb retains in-frame clones only, with some absent. Of fewer than 200,000 clones listed, roughly 89% are singletons. The source material was peripheral blood. These receptors came from a woman under 30 who had recovered from COVID-19. The CDR3 runs from the conserved cysteine through the conserved F or W. D genes are given only for firm matches. Clone size is not always given. Where it is, it says once, few, many or a class for expanded clones.

DNA	CDR3	J	size	V	D
TGTGCCAGCTCACGGGGACAGGGGGTTAGTTCACCCCTCCACTTT	CASSRGQGVSSPLHF	TRBJ1-6	.	TRBV18	TRBD1
TGTGCCAGCAGTTGGACAGGGACCACCGGGGAGCTGTTTTTT	CASSWTGTTGELFF	TRBJ2-2	.	TRBV27	TRBD1
TGTGCCAGCTTCTCCGGGACAGGGCAGAGAGAGCAGTACTTC	CASFSGTGQREQYF	TRBJ2-7	.	TRBV6-5	TRBD1
TGTGCCAGTGATAAACAGGGCCTCACCGGGGAGCTGTTTTTT	CASDKQGLTGELFF	TRBJ2-2	.	TRBV7-9	.
TGCGCCAGCAGCTTTGAGCCGATTCAAGAGACCCAGTACTTC	CASSFEPIQETQYF	TRBJ2-5	.	TRBV5-1	.
TGCGCCAGCAGCTTGGAAGGGTATTCGGCGGGAGAGACCCAGTACTTC	CASSLEGYSAGETQYF	TRBJ2-5	.	TRBV5-1	.
TGTGCCAGCAGCTTAATGCCTAGCGGGAGTTTAAATGAGCAGTTCTTC	CASSLMPSGSLNEQFF	TRBJ2-1	.	TRBV7-3	TRBD2
TGTGCCAGTAGTATAGACCTAGGCGAGCAGTTCTTC	CASSIDLGEQFF	TRBJ2-1	.	TRBV19	.
TGTGCCAGCAGTCCAACACGGGGGGTCGGCGGCAATGAGCAGTTCTTC	CASSPTRGVGGNEQFF	TRBJ2-1	.	TRBV11-2	TRBD2
TGTGCCAGCAGTGTACAGGCGGAGACCCAGTACTTC	CASSVQAETQYF	TRBJ2-5	.	TRBV2	.
TGCAGTGCTAGTTCGTATAGGGGCTACGAGCAGTACTTC	CSASSYRGYEQYF	TRBJ2-7	.	TRBV20-1	.
TGTGCCAGCAGCCTAAGTATGGGGGGTTACGAGCAGTACTTC	CASSLSMGGYEQYF	TRBJ2-7	.	TRBV27	.
TGTGCCAGCAGTCCACAGGGCCGAAACTACGAGCAGTACTTC	CASSPQGRNYEQYF	TRBJ2-7	.	TRBV27	.
TGTGCCACCACACCAGGCGGGGGGCACACCGGGGAGCTGTTTTTT	CATTPGGGHTGELFF	TRBJ2-2	.	TRBV11-1	TRBD2
TGTGCCATCAGTGAGTCGGGCCTGACAGGGGGGAACGAAAAACTGTTTTTT	CAISESGLTGGNEKLFF	TRBJ1-4	.	TRBV10-3	TRBD1
TGTGCCAGCAGTGCTGATCAGGGGGCGACTGAAGCTTTCTTT	CASSADQGATEAFF	TRBJ1-1	.	TRBV6-6	TRBD1
TGCGCCAGCAGCCCAGGACAGGCCCTGAGTGGCTACACCTTC	CASSPGQALSGYTF	TRBJ1-2	.	TRBV5-1	TRBD1
TGTGCCAGCAGCTTGGTGGGTGGGACAGGGAAGGACCAAGAGACCCAGTACTTC	CASSLVGGTGKDQETQYF	TRBJ2-5	.	TRBV5-4	TRBD1
TGTGCCAGCAGTGCCGGGAACTATGGCTACACCTTC	CASSAGNYGYTF	TRBJ1-2	few	TRBV11-2	.
TGTGCCAGCAGCTTGGGTGGGACAGGTGGCCCTACGCAGTACTTC	CASSLGGTGGPTQYF	TRBJ2-7	.	TRBV5-6	TRBD1
TGCGCCAGCAGCCAAGATCTTATGAGAATGAACACTGAAGCTTTCTTT	CASSQDLMRMNTEAFF	TRBJ1-1	.	TRBV4-3	.
TGTGCCAGTAGTATGCCACTTCCGGGACAGAAAGGGGTCGGTGAGCAGTTCTTC	CASSMPLPGQKGVGEQFF	TRBJ2-1	once	TRBV19	TRBD1
TGTGCCAGCAGCTCATCTAGCGGGGGAGAGACCCAGTACTTC	CASSSSSGGETQYF	TRBJ2-5	.	TRBV7-3	TRBD2
TGTGCCACCAGACAGGGAAAGGACACTGAAGCTTTCTTT	CATRQGKDTEAFF	TRBJ1-1	.	TRBV15	.
TGTGCCAGCAGCGCGGGGACTAGCGAAAGCACAGATACGCAGTATTTT	CASSAGTSESTDTQYF	TRBJ2-3	.	TRBV9	TRBD2
TGTGCCAGCAGTGGTTACGACAGCGCAATTAGCTCACCCCTCCACTTT	CASSGYDSAISSPLHF	TRBJ1-6	.	TRBV6-1	.
TGTGCCAGCAGCCCCCGCCAGGTCCAAGAGACCCAGTACTTC	CASSPRQVQETQYF	TRBJ2-5	.	TRBV7-9	.
TGCGCCAGCAGCTCCCGGACAGGGGTTGGGTATGGCTACACCTTC	CASSSRTGVGYGYTF	TRBJ1-2	.	TRBV5-1	TRBD1
TGCGCCAGCAGCTTGGGGCAGGGAGGAGAAAAACTGTTTTTT	CASSLGQGGEKLFF	TRBJ1-4	.	TRBV5-1	.
TGTGCCAGCAGCCCTCAGGGGTTAGACGAGCAGTACTTC	CASSPQGLDEQYF	TRBJ2-7	few	TRBV7-9	.
TGTGCCAGCAGTGACCTAGCGGGGGGCACTGGCGAACAGTTCTTC	CASSDLAGGTGEQFF	TRBJ2-1	.	TRBV6-4	TRBD2
TGTGCCACCAGTGATTCGGACAGAAAAAACATTCAGTACTTC	CATSDSDRKNIQYF	TRBJ2-4	few	TRBV24-1	.
TGTGCCAGCAGCAACACAAGGCCGGCAGGACAGAAGGAACAAGAGACCCAGTACTTC	CASSNTRPAGQKEQETQYF	TRBJ2-5	.	TRBV21-1	.
TGTGCCAGCAGCTTATGGTCGGGGAGCTCCTACAATGAGCAGTTCTTC	CASSLWSGSSYNEQFF	TRBJ2-1	.	TRBV7-6	.
TGTGCCAGCAGTTCCCGGCAGGCTGCGTATAATTCACCCCTCCACTTT	CASSSRQAAYNSPLHF	TRBJ1-6	.	TRBV28	.
TGCGCCAGCAGCCAAGATCGATGGGGCCGACAAAACTATGGCTACACCTTC	CASSQDRWGRQNYGYTF	TRBJ1-2	.	TRBV4-1	.
TGTGCCAGTAGAACGGGGGGGGCGGTCGGAGGAAACACCATATATTTT	CASRTGGAVGGNTIYF	TRBJ1-3	.	TRBV6-6	.
TGCGCCAGCAGCTTGGATTCAGGGGAGCTTGGGCCCCAGCATTTT	CASSLDSGELGPQHF	TRBJ1-5	once	TRBV5-1	.
TGTGCCATCAGTGAGTCAACGGGGGGCTACGAGCAGTACTTC	CAISESTGGYEQYF	TRBJ2-7	.	TRBV10-3	TRBD2
TGTGCCATCAATAACAGGGGGAGAAAAGAGACCCAGTACTTC	CAINNRGRKETQYF	TRBJ2-5	.	TRBV10-3	TRBD1
TGTGCCAGCAGGGCCGAGTTTTTTAGGGAGGAGCAGTACTTC	CASRAEFFREEQYF	TRBJ2-7	.	TRBV11-2	.
TGTGCCTGGAGTCCAACTAGCGGGAGGACAGATACGCAGTATTTT	CAWSPTSGRTDTQYF	TRBJ2-3	.	TRBV30	TRBD2
TGTGCCAGCAGGGGGGCCGGGACAGGGAACACTGAAGCTTTCTTT	CASRGAGTGNTEAFF	TRBJ1-1	.	TRBV3-1/TRBV3-2	TRBD1
TGTGCCAGCAGTTACTCGTCCGCTAACTATGGCTACACCTTC	CASSYSSANYGYTF	TRBJ1-2	once	TRBV6-5	.
TGTGCCAGCAGCTTCAGGACGGAGGCGGGGGATGAGCAGTTCTTC	CASSFRTEAGDEQFF	TRBJ2-1	once	TRBV6-2/TRBV6-3	TRBD2
TGTGCCAGCAGTGAGCCCTATGGGACTAGCGGGGTCTACGAGCAGTACTTC	CASSEPYGTSGVYEQYF	TRBJ2-7	.	TRBV2	TRBD2
TGTGCCAGCAGTTACGGGTTGGGGGGTTTTGGATACGAGCAGTACTTC	CASSYGLGGFGYEQYF	TRBJ2-7	.	TRBV6-5	.
TGTGCCAGCAGCATCGGACAGATGAACACTGAAGCTTTCTTT	CASSIGQMNTEAFF	TRBJ1-1	.	TRBV7-2	.
TGTGCCAGCAGCTCCGGGACTAGCGGAACAGATACGCAGTATTTT	CASSSGTSGTDTQYF	TRBJ2-3	.	TRBV5-8	TRBD2
TGTGCCAGCAGGACTAGCGGGAAGGGGGCCAAAAACATTCAGTACTTC	CASRTSGKGAKNIQYF	TRBJ2-4	.	TRBV28	TRBD2
TGTGCCAGCAGCCTTAGGGAGGGCCAGGGGGCTTGGGAGACCCAGTACTTC	CASSLREGQGAWETQYF	TRBJ2-5	.	TRBV7-8	.
TGTGCCAGCAGTTACAACAGGGTTAACTATGGCTACACCTTC	CASSYNRVNYGYTF	TRBJ1-2	once	TRBV6-5	.
TGCGCCAGCAGCTTGGGGAGTTTGACTGAAGCTTTCTTT	CASSLGSLTEAFF	TRBJ1-1	few	TRBV5-1	.
TGTGCCAGCTCGCCTACAGGGGGCGCATACGAAATCAGTCAGCCCCAGCATTTT	CASSPTGGAYEISQPQHF	TRBJ1-5	.	TRBV18	TRBD1
TGTGCCAGCAAGTTGGCAGGGGTCATGAACACTGAAGCTTTCTTT	CASKLAGVMNTEAFF	TRBJ1-1	.	TRBV27	.
TGCAGCGTTGAAGGTCTAGCGGGAGCCGATACGCAGTATTTT	CSVEGLAGADTQYF	TRBJ2-3	.	TRBV29-1	TRBD2
TGTGCCAGCAGCCGTGCCAGGGGAACTGAAGCTTTCTTT	CASSRARGTEAFF	TRBJ1-1	.	TRBV7-3	.
TGTGCCAGCAGTGTGGAGGGGCTCGGCACTGAAGCTTTCTTT	CASSVEGLGTEAFF	TRBJ1-1	.	TRBV7-9	.